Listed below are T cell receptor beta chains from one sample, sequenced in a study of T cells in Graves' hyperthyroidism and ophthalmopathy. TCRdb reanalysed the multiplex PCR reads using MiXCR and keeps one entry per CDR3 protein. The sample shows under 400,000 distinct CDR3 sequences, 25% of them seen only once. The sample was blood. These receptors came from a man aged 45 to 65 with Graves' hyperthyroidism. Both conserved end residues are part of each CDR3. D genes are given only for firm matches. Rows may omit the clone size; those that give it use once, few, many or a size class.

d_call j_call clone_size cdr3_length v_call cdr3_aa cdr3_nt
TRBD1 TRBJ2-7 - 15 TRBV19 CASSIGGQGLYEQYF TGTGCCAGTAGTATCGGGGGACAGGGGTTGTACGAGCAGTACTTC
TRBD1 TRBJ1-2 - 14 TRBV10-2 CASSRDRSNYGYTF TGCGCCAGCAGCCGGGACAGGAGTAACTATGGCTACACCTTC
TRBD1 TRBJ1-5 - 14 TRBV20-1 CSARPGTGNQPQHF TGCAGTGCTAGACCCGGGACAGGGAATCAGCCCCAGCATTTT
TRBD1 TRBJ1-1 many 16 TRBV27 CASSFRDSYTNTEAFF TGTGCCAGCAGTTTCCGGGACAGCTATACGAACACTGAAGCTTTCTTT
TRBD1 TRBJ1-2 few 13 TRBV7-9 CASSTGTADGYTF TGTGCCAGCAGCACCGGGACAGCTGACGGCTACACCTTC
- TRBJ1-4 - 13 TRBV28 CASSWGRREKLFF TGTGCCAGCAGTTGGGGCCGTCGGGAAAAACTGTTTTTT
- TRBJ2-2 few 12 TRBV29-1 CSVTDQAGELFF TGCAGCGTGACGGACCAGGCCGGGGAGCTGTTTTTT
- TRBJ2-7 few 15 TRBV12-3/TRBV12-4 CASSRSGTVSYEQYF TGTGCCAGCAGTCGTTCCGGGACGGTCTCCTACGAGCAGTACTTC
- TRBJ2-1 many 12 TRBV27 CASSHETGEQFF TGTGCCAGCAGTCACGAGACAGGCGAGCAGTTCTTC
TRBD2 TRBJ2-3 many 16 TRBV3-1 CASSQDVSGSADTQYF TGTGCCAGCAGCCAAGACGTTAGCGGGAGTGCAGATACGCAGTATTTT
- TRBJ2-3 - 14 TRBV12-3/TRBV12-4 CASSIDPMEDTQYF TGTGCCAGTAGTATAGATCCCATGGAGGATACGCAGTATTTT
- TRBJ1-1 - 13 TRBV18 CASSLKWDTEAFF TGTGCCAGCTCCCTCAAGTGGGACACTGAAGCTTTCTTT
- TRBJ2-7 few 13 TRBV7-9 CASSLQGGGEQYF TGTGCCAGCAGCCTACAGGGTGGTGGCGAGCAGTACTTC
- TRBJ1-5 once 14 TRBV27 CASSFIGQNQPQHF TGTGCCAGCAGTTTTATCGGCCAAAATCAGCCCCAGCATTTT
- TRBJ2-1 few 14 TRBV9 CASSVDVGYNEQFF TGTGCCAGCAGCGTAGATGTGGGCTACAATGAGCAGTTCTTC
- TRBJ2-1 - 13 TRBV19 CASAPGEVNEQFF TGTGCCAGTGCCCCCGGGGAGGTCAATGAGCAGTTCTTC
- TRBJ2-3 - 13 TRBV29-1 CSGDGGRGDTQYF TGCAGCGGCGACGGGGGTCGAGGAGATACGCAGTATTTT
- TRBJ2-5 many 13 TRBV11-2 CASSPSPRETQYF TGTGCCAGCAGCCCCTCCCCGCGGGAGACCCAGTACTTC
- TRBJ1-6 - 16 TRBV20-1 CSARDGSGLRDSPLHF TGCAGTGCTAGAGATGGATCAGGGCTTCGCGATTCACCCCTCCACTTT
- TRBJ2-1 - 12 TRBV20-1 CSAWQGGNEQFF TGCAGTGCTTGGCAGGGAGGAAATGAGCAGTTCTTC
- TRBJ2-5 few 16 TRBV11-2 CASSPHGLAPRETQYF TGTGCCAGCAGCCCCCACGGTTTAGCTCCAAGGGAGACCCAGTACTTC
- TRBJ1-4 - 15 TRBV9 CASSSSGDVREKLFF TGTGCCAGCAGCTCATCCGGGGACGTTCGTGAAAAACTGTTTTTT
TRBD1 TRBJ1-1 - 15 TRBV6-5 CASSSLDRGDTEAFF TGTGCCAGCAGTTCCCTCGACAGGGGGGACACTGAAGCTTTCTTT
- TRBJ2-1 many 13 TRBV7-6 CASSPGVYSEQFF TGTGCCAGCAGCCCCGGAGTATATAGTGAGCAGTTCTTC
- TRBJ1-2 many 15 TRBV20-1 CSARDGNQGVYGYTF TGCAGTGCTAGAGATGGAAACCAGGGAGTCTACGGCTACACCTTC
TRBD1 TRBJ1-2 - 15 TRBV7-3 CASSLGQKRTDGYTF TGTGCCAGCAGCTTGGGACAGAAGAGAACCGATGGCTACACCTTC
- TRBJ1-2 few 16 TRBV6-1 CASSEDMGSANYGYTF TGTGCCAGCAGTGAAGATATGGGCAGCGCTAACTATGGCTACACCTTC
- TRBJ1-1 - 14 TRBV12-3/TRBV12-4 CASSLRGISTEAFF TGTGCCAGCAGTTTACGAGGGATCAGCACTGAAGCTTTCTTT
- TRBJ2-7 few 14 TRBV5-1 CASSPGRGPSEQYF TGCGCCAGCAGCCCGGGACGGGGGCCGTCGGAGCAGTACTTC
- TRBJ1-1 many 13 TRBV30 CACRYRENTEAFF TGTGCCTGCAGATACAGGGAGAACACTGAAGCTTTCTTT
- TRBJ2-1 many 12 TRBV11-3 CASSSAVNEQFF TGTGCCAGCAGCTCGGCTGTGAATGAGCAGTTCTTC
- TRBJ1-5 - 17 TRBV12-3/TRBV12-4 CASSLRQGRYSNQPQHF TGTGCCAGCAGTTTACGTCAGGGCCGTTATAGCAATCAGCCCCAGCATTTT
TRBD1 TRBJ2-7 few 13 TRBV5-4 CASSSRSGGEQYF TGTGCCAGCAGCTCTCGATCAGGGGGCGAGCAGTACTTC
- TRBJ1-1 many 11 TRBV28 CASSLGQEAFF TGTGCCAGCAGCCTGGGCCAAGAAGCTTTCTTT
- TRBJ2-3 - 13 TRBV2 CASKGGSTDTQYF TGTGCCAGCAAGGGGGGTAGCACAGATACGCAGTATTTT
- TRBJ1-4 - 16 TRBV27 CASSLFPRGGTEKLFF TGTGCCAGCAGTTTATTCCCGCGGGGAGGGACTGAAAAACTGTTTTTT
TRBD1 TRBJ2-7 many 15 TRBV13 CASSQRDRARDEQYF TGTGCCAGCAGCCAGAGGGACAGGGCAAGGGACGAGCAGTACTTC
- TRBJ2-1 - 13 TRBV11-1 CASSPGLFNEQFF TGTGCCAGCTCTCCCGGACTGTTCAATGAGCAGTTCTTC
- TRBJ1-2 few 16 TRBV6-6 CASSYSREKGVHGYTF TGTGCCAGCAGTTACTCGAGGGAGAAAGGGGTCCATGGCTACACCTTC
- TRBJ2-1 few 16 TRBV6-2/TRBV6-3 CASSYGAVASENEQFF TGTGCCAGCAGTTACGGGGCAGTAGCGTCCGAGAATGAGCAGTTCTTC
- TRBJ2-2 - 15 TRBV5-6 CASSLEGRVTGELFF TGTGCCAGCAGCTTGGAGGGGCGGGTCACCGGGGAGCTGTTTTTT
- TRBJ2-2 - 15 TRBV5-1 CASSFSSGNTGELFF TGCGCCAGCAGCTTTAGTAGCGGGAACACCGGGGAGCTGTTTTTT
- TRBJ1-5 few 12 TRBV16 CASSPSARPQHF TGTGCCAGCAGCCCGTCGGCGAGGCCCCAGCATTTT
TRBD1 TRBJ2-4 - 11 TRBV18 CASSPGQYQYF TGTGCCAGCTCACCGGGACAGTACCAGTACTTC
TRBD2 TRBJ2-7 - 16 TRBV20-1 CSAQTGTSGRSYEQYF TGCAGTGCTCAAACCGGGACTAGCGGGAGGTCCTACGAGCAGTACTTC
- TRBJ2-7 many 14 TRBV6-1 CASSVGDGIREQYF TGTGCCAGCAGTGTGGGGGACGGGATTCGAGAGCAGTACTTC
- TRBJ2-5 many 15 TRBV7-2 CASSLALRAQGTQYF TGTGCCAGCAGCTTAGCGCTTAGGGCCCAGGGGACCCAGTACTTC
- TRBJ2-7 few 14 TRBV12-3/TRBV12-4 CASSLFDGNYEQYF TGTGCCAGCAGTTTGTTCGACGGTAACTACGAGCAGTACTTC
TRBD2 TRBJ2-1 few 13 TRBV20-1 CSASSGRSNEQFF TGCAGTGCCTCTAGCGGGAGATCTAATGAGCAGTTCTTC
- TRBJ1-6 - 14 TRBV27 CASSLLPGDSPLHF TGTGCCAGCAGTTTATTGCCGGGGGATTCACCCCTCCACTTT
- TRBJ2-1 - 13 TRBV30 CAWSVHLVNEQFF TGTGCCTGGAGTGTACACCTAGTCAATGAGCAGTTCTTC
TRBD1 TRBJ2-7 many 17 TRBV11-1 CASSLAWSSDRPYEQYF TGTGCCAGCAGCTTAGCCTGGAGTTCGGACAGGCCTTACGAGCAGTACTTC
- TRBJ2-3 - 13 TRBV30 CAWSGQSTDTQYF TGTGCCTGGAGTGGACAGAGCACAGATACGCAGTATTTT
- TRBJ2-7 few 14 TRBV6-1 CASSRWGEEAEQYF TGTGCCAGCAGTCGGTGGGGGGAGGAGGCCGAGCAGTACTTC
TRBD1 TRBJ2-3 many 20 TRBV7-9 CASSFPAWDRGRGSTDTQYF TGTGCCAGCAGCTTCCCCGCCTGGGACAGGGGGCGCGGAAGCACAGATACGCAGTATTTT
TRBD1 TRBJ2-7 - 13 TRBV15 CATGTGDSYEQYF TGTGCCACAGGGACAGGCGACTCCTACGAGCAGTACTTC
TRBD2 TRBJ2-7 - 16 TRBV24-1 CATSETLAGGPGEQYF TGTGCCACCAGTGAAACACTAGCGGGAGGGCCAGGCGAGCAGTACTTC